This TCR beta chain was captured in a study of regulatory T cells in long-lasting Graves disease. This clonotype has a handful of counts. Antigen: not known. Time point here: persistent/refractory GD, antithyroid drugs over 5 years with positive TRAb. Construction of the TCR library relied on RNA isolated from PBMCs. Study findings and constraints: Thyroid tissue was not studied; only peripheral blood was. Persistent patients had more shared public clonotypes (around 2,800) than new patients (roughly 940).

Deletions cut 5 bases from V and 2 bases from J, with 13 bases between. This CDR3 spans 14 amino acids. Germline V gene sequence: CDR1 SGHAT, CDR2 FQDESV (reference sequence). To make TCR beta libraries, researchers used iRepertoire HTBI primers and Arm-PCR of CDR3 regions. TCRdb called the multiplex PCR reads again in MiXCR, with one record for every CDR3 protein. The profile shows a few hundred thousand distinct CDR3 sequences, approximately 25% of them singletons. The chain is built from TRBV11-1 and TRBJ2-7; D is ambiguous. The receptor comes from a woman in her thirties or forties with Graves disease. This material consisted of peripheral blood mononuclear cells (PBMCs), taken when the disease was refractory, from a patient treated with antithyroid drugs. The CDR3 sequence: CASSLHEETYEQYF. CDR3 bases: TGTGCCAGCAGCCTACATGAGGAAACCTACGAGCAGTACTTC.